This T cell receptor (beta chain) was identified in a study of cytomegalovirus exposure and HLA in healthy donors. 13 Jbeta primers and 60 Vbeta primers were used for the PCR. Profiling relied on immunoSEQ multiplex PCR, and the TCRdb table lists in-frame clones only, not all of them. The sample records about 98,000 clones, around 80% being singletons. Germline-derived CDR1 and CDR2 are SGHRS and YFSETQ. The CDR3 length is 15 residues. V was shortened by 4 bases and J by 0 bases, with 13 bases between the two germline ends. This chain connects TRBV5-1 to TRBJ1-1, with a possible D match to TRBD1 (5 bases). The clonotype was recovered from a middle-aged man in good health and CMV-seronegative. Input material: PBMCs. CDR3: CASSGFQGLNTEAFF. The CDR3 DNA reads TGCGCCAGCAGCGGCTTTCAGGGATTGAACACTGAAGCTTTCTTT. The complete variable domain, with remaining parts taken from reference TRBV5-1 and TRBJ1-1, reads KAGVTQTPRYLIKTRGQQVTLSCSPISGHRSVSWYQQTPGQGLQFLFEYFSETQRNKGNFPGRFSGRQFSNSRSEMNVSTLELGDSALYLCASSGFQGLNTEAFFGQGTRLTVV.